These T cell receptor beta chains were read from a single sample in a study of beta chain features in type 1 diabetes. Profiled with immunoSEQ multiplex PCR; TCRdb holds only in-frame clones, not every one. The sample includes about 290,000 clones, about 8% of them seen just once. Sequencing was performed on central memory CD4+ T cells from blood. The receptor source for this set is a woman aged 18 to 35 in good health. CDR3s include the opening cysteine and the closing phenylalanine or tryptophan. Fields, in order: CDR3 protein, CDR3 DNA, clone size, J gene, V gene, D gene. D genes are given only for firm matches. Some rows have no size entry. The others give once, few or many, or a class for an expanded clone.

CDR3 protein: CASSSRTRNTDTQYF; CDR3 DNA: TGTGCCAGCAGCTCTCGGACTAGAAATACGGATACGCAGTATTTT; clone size: NA; J gene: TRBJ2-3; V gene: TRBV7-2; D gene: TRBD2
CDR3 protein: CASSKALRQGSRNTEAFF; CDR3 DNA: TGTGCCAGCAGCAAAGCGCTCCGGCAGGGGAGCAGGAACACTGAAGCTTTCTTT; clone size: few; J gene: TRBJ1-1; V gene: TRBV21-1; D gene: NA
CDR3 protein: CASSLVQRDRGGEQYF; CDR3 DNA: TGTGCCAGCAGCTTGGTCCAACGGGACCGGGGGGGAGAGCAGTACTTC; clone size: NA; J gene: TRBJ2-7; V gene: TRBV5-6; D gene: TRBD2
CDR3 protein: CSVRTGYNSPLHF; CDR3 DNA: TGCAGCGTTCGGACGGGCTATAATTCACCCCTCCACTTT; clone size: NA; J gene: TRBJ1-6; V gene: TRBV29-1; D gene: NA
CDR3 protein: CASSRDRGNSPLHF; CDR3 DNA: TGTGCCAGCTCACGGGACAGGGGCAATTCACCCCTCCACTTT; clone size: many; J gene: TRBJ1-6; V gene: TRBV18; D gene: TRBD1
CDR3 protein: CSVEQGDEQYF; CDR3 DNA: TGCAGCGTTGAACAGGGGGACGAGCAGTACTTC; clone size: NA; J gene: TRBJ2-7; V gene: TRBV29-1; D gene: TRBD1
CDR3 protein: CSVEQTFADTQYF; CDR3 DNA: TGCAGCGTTGAACAGACCTTCGCAGATACGCAGTATTTT; clone size: NA; J gene: TRBJ2-3; V gene: TRBV29-1; D gene: NA
CDR3 protein: CASSQTDRLINNEQFF; CDR3 DNA: TGCGCCAGCAGCCAAACTGACAGGCTTATAAACAATGAGCAGTTCTTC; clone size: many; J gene: TRBJ2-1; V gene: TRBV4-3; D gene: NA
CDR3 protein: CASSIWTYANTGELFF; CDR3 DNA: TGTGCCAGCAGCATATGGACTTATGCTAACACCGGGGAGCTGTTTTTT; clone size: NA; J gene: TRBJ2-2; V gene: TRBV11-2; D gene: NA
CDR3 protein: CASSFGQGSGETQYF; CDR3 DNA: TGTGCCAGCAGCTTCGGTCAGGGTTCGGGGGAGACCCAGTACTTC; clone size: few; J gene: TRBJ2-5; V gene: TRBV7-9; D gene: NA